The clone carrying this TCR beta chain appeared a few times. The antigen is unknown. This record comes from a study of OX40 agonist ivuxolimab in advanced cancers. Across the whole study: Among those enrolled, mean age was around 55 years (range about 20 to 79) and about 81% were male.

The CDR3 is made up of 12 amino acids. V lost 4 bases to trimming and J lost 9 bases, with 10 bases between them. Germline lookup yields CDR1 MDHEN and CDR2 SYDVKM. Study outcomes and limitations: In a subset of nonresponders, normalized T-cell clonal expansion was also low. There was clonal expansion of CD4+ and CD8+ blood T cells by week 6 at 0.1 to 3.0 mg/kg.

The method was immunoSEQ multiplex PCR; TCRdb's version includes in-frame clones alone and lacks a portion of them. The sample holds some 35,000 clones, 70% to 85% seen once. The chain is built from TRBV28 and TRBJ1-5; the D is unclear. Sample: CD4+ or CD8+ T cells sorted from blood, taken in a trial of the OX40 agonist ivuxolimab. This clonotype was obtained from an adult with an advanced solid tumor such as melanoma, head and neck, liver or kidney cancer. CDR3 region: CASSSRTGPQHF. For the CDR3, the DNA is TGTGCCAGCAGTTCACGGACGGGGCCCCAGCATTTT.